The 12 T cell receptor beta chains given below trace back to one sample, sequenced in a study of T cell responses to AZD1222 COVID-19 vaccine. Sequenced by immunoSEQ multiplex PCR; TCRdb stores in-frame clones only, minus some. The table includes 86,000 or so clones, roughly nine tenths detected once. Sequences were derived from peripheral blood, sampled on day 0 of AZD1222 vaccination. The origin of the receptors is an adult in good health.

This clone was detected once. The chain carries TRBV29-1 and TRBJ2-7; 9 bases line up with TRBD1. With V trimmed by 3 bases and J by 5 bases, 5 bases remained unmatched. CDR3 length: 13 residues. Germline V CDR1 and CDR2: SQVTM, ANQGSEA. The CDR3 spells CSVDGTGRNEQYF. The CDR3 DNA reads TGCAGCGTTGACGGGACAGGGAGAAACGAGCAGTACTTC.

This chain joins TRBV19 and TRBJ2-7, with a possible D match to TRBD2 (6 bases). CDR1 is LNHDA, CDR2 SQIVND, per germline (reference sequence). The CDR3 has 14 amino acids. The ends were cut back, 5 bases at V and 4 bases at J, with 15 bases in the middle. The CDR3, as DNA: TGTGCCAGTAGTCCCTACTCAGGACTATACGAGCAGTACTTC. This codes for CASSPYSGLYEQYF.

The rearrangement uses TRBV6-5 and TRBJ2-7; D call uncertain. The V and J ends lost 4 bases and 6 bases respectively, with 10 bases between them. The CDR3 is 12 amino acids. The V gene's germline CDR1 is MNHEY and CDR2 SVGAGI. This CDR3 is CASSSTESEQYF. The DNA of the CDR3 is TGTGCCAGCAGTTCGACCGAAAGCGAGCAGTACTTC.

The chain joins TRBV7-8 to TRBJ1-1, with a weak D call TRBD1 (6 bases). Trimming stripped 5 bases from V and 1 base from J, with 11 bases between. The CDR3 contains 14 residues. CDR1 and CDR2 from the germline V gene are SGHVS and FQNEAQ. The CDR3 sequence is CASSPTGQNTEAFF. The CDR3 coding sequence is TGTGCCAGCAGCCCAACGGGACAGAACACTGAAGCTTTCTTT.

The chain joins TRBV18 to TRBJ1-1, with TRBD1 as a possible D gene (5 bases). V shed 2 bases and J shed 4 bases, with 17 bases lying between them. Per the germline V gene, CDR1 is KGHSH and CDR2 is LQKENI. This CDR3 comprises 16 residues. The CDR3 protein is CASSPGIGSQGTEAFF. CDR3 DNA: TGTGCCAGCTCACCAGGAATCGGCAGTCAGGGCACTGAAGCTTTCTTT.

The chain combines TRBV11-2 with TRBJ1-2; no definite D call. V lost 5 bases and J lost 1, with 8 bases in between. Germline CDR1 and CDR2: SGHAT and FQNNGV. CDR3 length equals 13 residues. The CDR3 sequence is CASSPEFNYGYTF. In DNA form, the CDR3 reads TGTGCCAGCAGCCCAGAGTTTAACTATGGCTACACCTTC.

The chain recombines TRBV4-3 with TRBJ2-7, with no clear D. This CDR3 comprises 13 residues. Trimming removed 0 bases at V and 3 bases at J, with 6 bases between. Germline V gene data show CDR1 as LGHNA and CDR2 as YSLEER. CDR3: CASSQDLGYEQYF. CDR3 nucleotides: TGCGCCAGCAGCCAAGATCTTGGCTACGAGCAGTACTTC.

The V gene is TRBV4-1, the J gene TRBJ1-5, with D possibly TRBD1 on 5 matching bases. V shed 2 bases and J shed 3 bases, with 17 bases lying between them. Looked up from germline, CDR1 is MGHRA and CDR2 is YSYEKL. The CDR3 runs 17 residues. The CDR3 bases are TGCGCCAGCAGCCAAAACCCGGGTGGAGGGGTCAATCAGCCCCAGCATTTT. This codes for CASSQNPGGGVNQPQHF.

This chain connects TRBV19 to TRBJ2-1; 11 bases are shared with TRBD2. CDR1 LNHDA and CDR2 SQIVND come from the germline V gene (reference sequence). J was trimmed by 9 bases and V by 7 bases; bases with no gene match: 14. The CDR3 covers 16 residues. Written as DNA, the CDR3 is TGTGCCAGTACCCCTCCGGGACTAGCGGCACTGACTGAGCAGTTCTTC. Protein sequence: CASTPPGLAALTEQFF.

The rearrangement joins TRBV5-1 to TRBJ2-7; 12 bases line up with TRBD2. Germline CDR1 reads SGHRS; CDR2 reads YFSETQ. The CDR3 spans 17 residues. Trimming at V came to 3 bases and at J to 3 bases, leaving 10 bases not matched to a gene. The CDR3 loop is CASSSYTPGLAGYEQYF. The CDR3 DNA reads TGCGCCAGCAGCTCCTATACTCCGGGACTAGCGGGCTACGAGCAGTACTTC. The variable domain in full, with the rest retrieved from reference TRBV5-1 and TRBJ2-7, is KAGVTQTPRYLIKTRGQQVTLSCSPISGHRSVSWYQQTPGQGLQFLFEYFSETQRNKGNFPGRFSGRQFSNSRSEMNVSTLELGDSALYLCASSSYTPGLAGYEQYFGPGTRLTVT.

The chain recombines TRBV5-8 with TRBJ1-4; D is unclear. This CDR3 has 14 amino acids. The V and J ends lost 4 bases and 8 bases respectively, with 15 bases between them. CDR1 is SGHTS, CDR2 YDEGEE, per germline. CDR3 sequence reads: CASSLPGLAEKLFF. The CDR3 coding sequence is TGTGCCAGCAGCCTACCGGGCTTGGCGGAAAAACTGTTTTTT.

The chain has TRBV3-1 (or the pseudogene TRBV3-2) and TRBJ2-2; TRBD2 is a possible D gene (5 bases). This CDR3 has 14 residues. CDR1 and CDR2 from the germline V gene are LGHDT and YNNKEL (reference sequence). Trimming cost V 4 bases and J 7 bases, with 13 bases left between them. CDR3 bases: TGTGCCAGCAGCCGAGACGGGGTGGGCGGGGAGCTGTTTTTT. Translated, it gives CASSRDGVGGELFF.